These 5 T cell receptor beta chains were sequenced from one sample in a study of cytomegalovirus exposure and HLA in healthy donors. Primers: 60 Vbeta forward and 13 Jbeta reverse. Some clones are missing from TCRdb's copy, which holds only in-frame ones; the method was immunoSEQ multiplex PCR. The sample consists of around 78,000 clones, more than 65% of them appearing once. The material sequenced was PBMCs. Receptors were obtained from a woman aged 40 to 50 in good health and CMV-seropositive.

This rearrangement joins TRBV29-1 to TRBJ2-5, with a weak D call TRBD1 (6 bases). Trimming cost V 5 bases and J 1 base, with 17 bases left between them. The CDR3 contains 15 residues. CDR1 is SQVTM, CDR2 ANQGSEA, per germline. The CDR3 here is CSVCPSGVSQETQYF. CDR3 nucleotides: TGCAGCGTTTGCCCGTCAGGGGTCAGCCAAGAGACCCAGTACTTC.

The chain has TRBV5-4 and TRBJ2-3; a weak D match, TRBD1 (5 bases). Trimming took 0 bases from V and 0 from J, leaving 8 bases between them. This CDR3 contains 15 residues. Germline CDR1 SGHNT, CDR2 YYREEE (reference sequence). CDR3 residues: CASSLEQVSTDTQYF. The CDR3 DNA is TGTGCCAGCAGCTTGGAACAGGTTAGCACAGATACGCAGTATTTT.

This chain uses TRBV6-1 with TRBJ2-7; 9 positions match TRBD1. Germline lookup yields CDR1 MNHNS and CDR2 SASEGT. CDR3 length: 14 residues. Trimming took 3 bases from V and 7 from J; bases not matched to a gene: 7. CDR3 protein: CASSETGGLREQYF. The CDR3 nucleotides read TGTGCCAGCAGTGAGACAGGGGGGCTGAGGGAGCAGTACTTC.

CDR3 region: CASEPGQGAPGANVLTF. The CDR3 coding sequence is TGTGCCAGTGAACCGGGACAGGGGGCGCCTGGGGCCAACGTCCTGACTTTC. The chain recombines TRBV19 with TRBJ2-6; 12 bases fit TRBD1. Germline-derived CDR1 and CDR2 are LNHDA and SQIVND (reference sequence). The CDR3 extends over 17 amino acids. J gave up 2 bases and V 8 bases, and 7 bases lay outside the gene matches.

This clone has just one count. The J gene is TRBJ1-1, the V gene TRBV11-2; D not resolved. Germline V lookup: CDR1 SGHAT, CDR2 FQNNGV. This CDR3 region has 10 residues. The CDR3 region has the DNA TGTGCGCTAGGGAACACTGAAGCTTTCTTT. Its protein is CALGNTEAFF.